This entry concerns a single TCR beta chain. A few counts support this clonotype. The target of this receptor is not known. Base quality data are lacking; no much larger clone is found one base away. Instrument used: Illumina NovaSeq 6000. TCR cDNA was made using 5'RACE template switching, a step that added a universal primer site and unique molecular identifiers. Priming of cDNA synthesis was performed from both the TCR alpha and TCR beta constant segments. Libraries were amplified in two PCR steps, with sample barcodes and sequencing adapters added in the second step. Sequencing of libraries was done on Illumina HiSeq 2500 (2x100 bp) or NovaSeq (2x150 bp). In the paper's pipeline: MIGEC was used to demultiplex reads and collapse the reads into UMI consensus sequences, and MiXCR was used for V(D)J alignment. Vaccine-responding clonotypes were defined with edgeR using replicate PBMC samples, requiring FDR below 0.01 and a log2 fold change above 5 up to day 15. Bulk clonotypes were assigned CD4 or CD8 identity according to which sequenced CD4 or CD8 repertoire held them at higher abundance. TCRdb trimmed the raw reads at Q25, called clones with MiXCR and kept productive beta chains. Rows merge per CDR3 protein into single entries with the most common DNA and genes. The V and J calls come from TCRdb's annotation, not from the publication. For this sample the table gives some 300,000 distinct CDR3 sequences, of which roughly 9% were detected only once. The top ten hold 3% to 4% of the sample.

From the cysteine through the phenylalanine, the CDR3 covers 15 amino acids. CDR3 DNA is the only sequence kept; it has 45 bases, read in frame from the first base. V was cut back by 2 bases and J by 4 bases, leaving a gap of 9 bases between them. Per the germline V gene (reference sequence), MNHNY is the CDR1 and SVGAGI is the CDR2. These data originate in a study of T cells after yellow fever vaccination (dated by TCRdb to between 2019 and 2020). Context from the whole study: Libraries from fractions with low cell numbers were prepared with the SMART-Seq v4 Ultra Low Input RNA kit. To track T-cell clones before and after primary and booster YFV17D yellow fever vaccination, bulk TCR alpha and beta repertoires were sequenced longitudinally. Two healthy male donors, one aged 18 to 29 and one aged 30 to 40 years, made up the cohort. Blood was collected at multiple timepoints before and after primary and secondary immunization, and bulk PBMC replicates and cell subsets were isolated. The research as a whole found: Most clones expanded after primary vaccination were re-detected after the booster (about 96% of CD4 and about nine tenths of CD8), suggesting broad memory maintenance. A small share of clonotypes was detected in both CD4 and CD8 compartments, with the overlap likely arising from convergent recombination. Because the study included only two donors, the extent to which the findings can be generalized is limited. The secondary T-cell response was weaker than the primary response but faster, peaking on day 5 instead of day 15. Computational filtering was needed because FACS-sorted repertoires could contain abundant contaminating clonotypes from the bulk population.

The sample's treatment or condition, from its label and the paper: live attenuated yellow fever vaccine strain. A standard Ficoll-Paque protocol was used to isolate PBMCs from peripheral blood. Dynabeads CD4 and CD8 positive selection kits were used to isolate CD4 and CD8 T-cell fractions. TriZol was used to extract RNA from bulk PBMCs, CD4 and CD8 fractions, and dextramer-positive and dextramer-negative fractions. The chain is made from TRBV6-6 and TRBJ2-6, with the identity of the D gene unclear. This receptor was identified in a man in his late teens or twenties who received the YFV17D yellow fever vaccine. Sequences were derived from CD4+ T cells sorted from PBMCs, sampled 5 days after the yellow fever booster vaccination. The base sequence is TGTGCCAGCAGTTACGTCTCGAGGGGGGCCAACGTCCTGACTTTC. This codes for CASSYVSRGANVLTF.